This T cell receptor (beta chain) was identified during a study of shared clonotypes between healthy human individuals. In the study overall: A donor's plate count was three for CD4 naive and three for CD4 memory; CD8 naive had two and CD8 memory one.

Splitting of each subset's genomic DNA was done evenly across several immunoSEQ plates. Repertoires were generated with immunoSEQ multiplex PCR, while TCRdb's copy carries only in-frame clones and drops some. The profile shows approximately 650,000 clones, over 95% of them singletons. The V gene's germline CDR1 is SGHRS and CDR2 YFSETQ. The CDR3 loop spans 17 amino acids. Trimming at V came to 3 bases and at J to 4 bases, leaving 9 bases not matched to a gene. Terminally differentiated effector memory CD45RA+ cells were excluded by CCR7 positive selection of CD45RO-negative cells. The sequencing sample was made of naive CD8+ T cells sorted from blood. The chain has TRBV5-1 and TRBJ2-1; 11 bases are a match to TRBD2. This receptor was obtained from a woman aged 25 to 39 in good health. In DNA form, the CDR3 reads TGCGCCAGCAGCTCCGCCTTAGCGGGAGGGAGGTACAATGAGCAGTTCTTC. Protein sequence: CASSSALAGGRYNEQFF.